A selection of T cell receptor beta chains follows, all from one sample in a study of siplizumab effects on memory and regulatory T cells. Produced via immunoSEQ multiplex PCR; TCRdb's table is partial and in-frame only. The sample contains 85,000 to 95,000 clones, approximately 93% of which appear only once. Sequenced sample: non-Treg CD4+ T cells sorted from blood. The receptors shown here come from a human donor in good health. The CDR3 runs from the conserved cysteine through the conserved F or W. A D gene is named only where the DNA matches it firmly. A clone size is listed for some rows: how often the clone was seen (once, few, many), or a class if it is expanded.

v_gene	j_gene	d_gene	len	abundance	CDR3nt	CDR3aa
TRBV7-2	TRBJ1-1	-	15	-	TGTGCCAGCAGCGGAGGGGGGCTGGGGCACACTGAAGCTTTCTTT	CASSGGGLGHTEAFF
TRBV25-1	TRBJ2-3	TRBD2	16	-	TGTGCCAGCAGTGACCCTAGCGGGGGATACACAGATACGCAGTATTTT	CASSDPSGGYTDTQYF
TRBV6-1	TRBJ2-3	TRBD2	17	-	TGTGCCAGCAGTGAGGGACTAGCGGGAACACGCACAGATACGCAGTATTTT	CASSEGLAGTRTDTQYF
TRBV5-1	TRBJ1-1	-	14	-	TGCGCCAGCAGCTTGGGGCACATGAACACTGAAGCTTTCTTT	CASSLGHMNTEAFF
TRBV6-4	TRBJ2-3	TRBD2	16	-	TGTGCCAGCAGTGAGACTAGCGGAGTTAGCACAGATACGCAGTATTTT	CASSETSGVSTDTQYF
TRBV5-4	TRBJ1-1	-	14	once	TGTGCCAGCAGCTTGGCGGGTCAGAACACTGAAGCTTTCTTT	CASSLAGQNTEAFF
TRBV21-1	TRBJ1-1	-	15	-	TGTGCCAGCAGCCCGCCGGACAGGAAGAACACTGAAGCTTTCTTT	CASSPPDRKNTEAFF
TRBV12-5	TRBJ1-3	TRBD1	17	-	TGTGCTAGTGGTTTGGCCGCGGGACAGGTAGTTGGAAACACCATATATTTT	CASGLAAGQVVGNTIYF
TRBV7-2	TRBJ1-5	TRBD1	16	-	TGTGCCAGCAGCCCAGGAGGGACAGCCAGCAATCAGCCCCAGCATTTT	CASSPGGTASNQPQHF
TRBV19	TRBJ1-2	TRBD1	13	-	TGTGCCACCAGTGACAGGGAGAGCAAAGGCTACACCTTC	CATSDRESKGYTF
TRBV6-5	TRBJ2-3	TRBD1	14	-	TGTGCCAGCAGATGGGACAGCAACACAGATACGCAGTATTTT	CASRWDSNTDTQYF
TRBV7-9	TRBJ1-2	TRBD1	17	-	TGTGCCAGCAGCTCCCAGAGACCGGGACAGAGTGCCTTCGGCTACACCTTC	CASSSQRPGQSAFGYTF
TRBV5-6	TRBJ2-1	TRBD2	15	-	TGTGCCAGCAGCCTCAGGCTAGCGGGGGCGGGTGAGCAGTTCTTC	CASSLRLAGAGEQFF
TRBV2	TRBJ1-2	TRBD1	15	-	TGTGCCAGCGGGTCCGGGACAGGGGGCGAATATGGCTACACCTTC	CASGSGTGGEYGYTF
TRBV7-2	TRBJ2-1	TRBD2	15	once	TGTGCCAGCAGCTTTACTAGCGGGATTGGGTATGAGCAGTTCTTC	CASSFTSGIGYEQFF
TRBV4-1	TRBJ1-1	-	14	-	TGCGCCAGCAGCCAAGGGGATACCCTGACTGAAGCTTTCTTT	CASSQGDTLTEAFF
TRBV7-2	TRBJ2-5	-	13	-	TGTGCCAGCAGCTCACCGTACCAAGAGACCCAGTACTTC	CASSSPYQETQYF
TRBV30	TRBJ2-1	TRBD2	16	once	TGTGCCTGGAGTCTACTTAGGACTAGCGGGAGGAATGAGCAGTTCTTC	CAWSLLRTSGRNEQFF
TRBV19	TRBJ1-5	-	15	-	TGTGCCAGTAGTATAAGGGTTGACAGCAATCAGCCCCAGCATTTT	CASSIRVDSNQPQHF
TRBV4-2	TRBJ1-1	TRBD1	17	-	TGTGCCAGCAGCTACCCGGGCCCCGACAGGGCGAACACTGAAGCTTTCTTT	CASSYPGPDRANTEAFF
TRBV29-1	TRBJ2-3	-	11	-	TGCAGCGTTGAAGTAGGGACTGCGCAGTATTTT	CSVEVGTAQYF
TRBV5-1	TRBJ2-7	-	15	-	TGCGCCAGCAGCTTGGAGGGGGTTAGGGTCGACGAGCAGTACTTC	CASSLEGVRVDEQYF
TRBV7-2	TRBJ2-7	TRBD2	15	-	TGTGCCAGCAGCGGAGCTGGCACTAGCGGCCACGAGCAGTACTTC	CASSGAGTSGHEQYF
TRBV18	TRBJ2-5	-	12	-	TGTGCCAGCTCACCACCGGGGGAGACCCAGTACTTC	CASSPPGETQYF
TRBV21-1	TRBJ1-5	-	16	-	TGTGCCAGCATAAAAGGGGGATTTGAGAGCAATCAGCCCCAGCATTTT	CASIKGGFESNQPQHF
TRBV7-2	TRBJ2-7	TRBD2	16	-	TGTGCCAGCAGCCAGTCCGGGACTAGCGGACTCTACGAGCAGTACTTC	CASSQSGTSGLYEQYF
TRBV6-4	TRBJ2-3	TRBD2	14	-	TGTGCCAGCAGTCCTAGCGGGAACCCAGATACGCAGTATTTT	CASSPSGNPDTQYF
TRBV6-1	TRBJ1-1	-	15	few	TGTGCCAGCAACGCAAGGGGGGGCCTAGGTACTGAAGCTTTCTTT	CASNARGGLGTEAFF
TRBV5-1	TRBJ2-7	TRBD1	14	once	TGCGCCAGCAGCTTGGGACAGGGGACGAGCGAGCAGTACTTC	CASSLGQGTSEQYF
TRBV4-3	TRBJ1-1	-	13	-	TGCGCCAGCAGCCAAGGTGCTAACACTGAAGCTTTCTTT	CASSQGANTEAFF
TRBV11-2	TRBJ2-7	-	12	-	TGTGCCAGCAGCTTAGCCAACTACGAGCAGTACTTC	CASSLANYEQYF
TRBV2	TRBJ2-7	TRBD1	17	-	TGTGCCAGCAGTGAAGCGGGAAAGGGGGCTAGGTTTTACGAGCAGTACTTC	CASSEAGKGARFYEQYF
TRBV6-5	TRBJ1-2	TRBD1	12	once	TGTGCCAGCGGACAGGGCGGCTATGGCTACACCTTC	CASGQGGYGYTF
TRBV6-4	TRBJ2-2	-	15	-	TGTGCCAGCAGTCCGGCAGCGACGAACACCGGGGAGCTGTTTTTT	CASSPAATNTGELFF
TRBV30	TRBJ1-1	-	12	-	TGTGCCTGGGACTTGATGAACACTGAAGCTTTCTTT	CAWDLMNTEAFF
TRBV11-2	TRBJ2-7	TRBD1	16	-	TGTGCCAGCAGCTCTACCGGGACAGGCGTCTCCTACGAGCAGTACTTC	CASSSTGTGVSYEQYF
TRBV14	TRBJ1-6	TRBD1	16	-	TGTGCCAGCAGCCAGGACAGGGGGCTCCATAATTCACCCCTCCACTTT	CASSQDRGLHNSPLHF
TRBV5-1	TRBJ2-5	-	13	-	TGCGCCAGCAGCTCCCACCCCCGGGAGACCCAGTACTTC	CASSSHPRETQYF
TRBV7-8	TRBJ2-7	-	14	-	TGTGCCAGCAGCTTAATTTGGGATTCCTACGAGCAGTACTTC	CASSLIWDSYEQYF
TRBV11-2	TRBJ1-1	-	12	-	TGTGCCAGCAGCTTAGGGCCAGTAGGAGCTTTCTTT	CASSLGPVGAFF
TRBV6-5	TRBJ1-2	TRBD1	12	once	TGTGCCAGCAGCCCAGGGGGCTATGGCTACACCTTC	CASSPGGYGYTF
TRBV9	TRBJ2-5	-	16	once	TGTGCCAGCAGCGTAGGGAGGGCTATAGGCCAAGAGACCCAGTACTTC	CASSVGRAIGQETQYF
TRBV29-1	TRBJ1-2	TRBD1	13	-	TGCAGCGTTACAGGGGGCCCGAACTATGGCTACACCTTC	CSVTGGPNYGYTF
TRBV19	TRBJ2-2	-	15	-	TGTGCCAGTAGTATAGACAGGGGTATTGCCGGGGAGCTGTTTTTT	CASSIDRGIAGELFF
TRBV10-2	TRBJ2-7	-	11	-	TGCGCCAGCAGTGTAGCGGTTGAGCAGTACTTC	CASSVAVEQYF
TRBV6-1	TRBJ1-2	TRBD1	14	-	TGTGCCAGCAGACGGACAGGGGTCAACTATGGCTACACCTTC	CASRRTGVNYGYTF
TRBV6-4	TRBJ2-3	TRBD1	14	-	TGTGCCAGCAGTGACGGGACAGGGGCAGATACGCAGTATTTT	CASSDGTGADTQYF
TRBV11-3	TRBJ2-7	TRBD2	18	-	TGTGCCAGCAGCCTCTTTACCCCCGCTAGCGGAGGCGACTACGAGCAGTACTTC	CASSLFTPASGGDYEQYF
TRBV6-6	TRBJ2-7	-	13	-	TGTGCCAGCAGTCCCGGGAGCTCCTACGAGCAGTACTTC	CASSPGSSYEQYF
TRBV5-1	TRBJ2-1	TRBD1	16	-	TGCGCCAGCAGCCGACAGGGGGAGAGCTCCTACAATGAGCAGTTCTTC	CASSRQGESSYNEQFF
TRBV10-3	TRBJ2-5	TRBD2	15	-	TGTGCCATCAGTGCTTCTAGCGGGGGGGGAGAGACCCAGTACTTC	CAISASSGGGETQYF
TRBV19	TRBJ1-1	-	13	few	TGTGCCAGTAGTTGGGCAGTCTACACTGAAGCTTTCTTT	CASSWAVYTEAFF
TRBV30	TRBJ1-1	-	11	-	TGTGCGCTTGATGTGGGCACTGAAGCTTTCTTT	CALDVGTEAFF
TRBV4-1	TRBJ2-2	-	19	once	TGCGCCAGCAGCCAAGGAATACTACGAGGTGTCGCGAACACCGGGGAGCTGTTTTTT	CASSQGILRGVANTGELFF
TRBV5-4	TRBJ1-2	-	14	-	TGTGCCAGCACTAGGGGGGGGGCCGGCTATGGCTACACCTTC	CASTRGGAGYGYTF